The sequence of this TCR beta chain was determined in a study of HIV-infected patients and healthy controls. Approximately 500 ng RNA was reverse transcribed with alpha and beta constant-region primers. Alpha and beta chain libraries were made separately by chain-specific third strand synthesis with multiplexing indices. The library got P5 and P7 elements plus a second index, then an approximately 23-cycle PCR. One entry per CDR3 protein results from TCRdb running MiXCR on the 5' RACE reads. Of 8,000 to 10,000 distinct CDR3 sequences listed, approximately 8% are singletons. Losses at the gene ends were 1 base for V and 3 bases for J; bases not matched to a gene: 0. This CDR3 is 14 amino acids long. CDR1 is SGHTA and CDR2 is FQGNSA in the germline V gene. No cell fractionation was done, so the repertoire covers all unsorted peripheral blood T cells. Many counts were recorded for this clonotype.

This chain links TRBV7-2 with TRBJ2-3; TRBD2 aligns across 8 bases. This TCR was recovered from an adult with HIV infection. The donor label of this sample is uncertain. This specimen was blood, taken before antiretroviral therapy. DNA of the CDR3: TGTGCCAGCAGCTTAGGCGGGAGGACAGATACGCAGTATTTT. Translated, it gives CASSLGGRTDTQYF.